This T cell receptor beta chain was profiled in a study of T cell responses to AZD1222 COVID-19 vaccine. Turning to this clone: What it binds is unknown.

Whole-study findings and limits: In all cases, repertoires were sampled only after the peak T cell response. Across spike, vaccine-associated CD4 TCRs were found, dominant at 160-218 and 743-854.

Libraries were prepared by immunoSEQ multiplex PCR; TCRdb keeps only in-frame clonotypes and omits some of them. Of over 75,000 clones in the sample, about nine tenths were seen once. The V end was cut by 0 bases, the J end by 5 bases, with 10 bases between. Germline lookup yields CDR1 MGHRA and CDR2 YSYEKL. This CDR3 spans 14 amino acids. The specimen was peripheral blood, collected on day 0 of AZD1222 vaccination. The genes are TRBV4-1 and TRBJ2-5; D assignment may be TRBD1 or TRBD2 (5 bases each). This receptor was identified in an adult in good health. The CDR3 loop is CASSQDEGWETQYF. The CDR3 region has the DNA TGCGCCAGCAGCCAAGATGAGGGGTGGGAGACCCAGTACTTC.